This TCR beta chain originates from a study of T cell changes during pregnancy in multiple sclerosis (dated by TCRdb to the late 2010s). For the study in its entirety: The study examined how the T cell repertoire changed over the course of pregnancy in women with multiple sclerosis.

Per the germline V gene (reference sequence), SSHAT is the CDR1 and FNYEAQ is the CDR2. The CDR3 has 15 amino acids, counting the end cysteine and phenylalanine. CDR3 DNA only is kept here, 45 bases in frame from base 1. Libraries were constructed by the immunoSEQ multiplex PCR assay. TCRdb provides this immuneACCESS table in a form limited to in-frame rearrangements. Some clones are lacking; in checked studies, under half of them reflect an unresolved V gene, and why the rest are absent is not known. The sample table shows roughly 80,000 clones, and 93% are seen once. In total, the top ten clones hold 2.5% of the sample. Concerning this clone: Its antigen is not yet known. At one end the junction does not follow the germline gene, possibly because of a read error.

The sequence derives from a female donor with multiple sclerosis, enrolled in a pregnancy study. The rearranged segments are TRBV7-7 and TRBJ2-5; TRBD2 matches 7 bases in the middle. This sample comprised peripheral blood, obtained in the second trimester of pregnancy. The DNA sequence is TGTGCTAGCAGCCCTAGCGGTGGGAGCCAAGAGACCCAGTACTTC. Protein translation: CASSPSGGSQETQYF.